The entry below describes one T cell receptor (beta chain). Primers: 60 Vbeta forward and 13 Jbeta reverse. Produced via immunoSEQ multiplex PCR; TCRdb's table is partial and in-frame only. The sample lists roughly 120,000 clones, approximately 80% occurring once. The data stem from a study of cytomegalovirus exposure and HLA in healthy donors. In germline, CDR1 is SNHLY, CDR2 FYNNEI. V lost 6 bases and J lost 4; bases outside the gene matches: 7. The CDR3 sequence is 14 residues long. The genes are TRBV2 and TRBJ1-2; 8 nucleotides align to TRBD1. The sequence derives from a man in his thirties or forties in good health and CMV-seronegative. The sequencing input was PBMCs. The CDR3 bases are TGTGCCAGCAGGGGGACAGGCGAAACCTATGGCTACACCTTC. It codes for CASRGTGETYGYTF. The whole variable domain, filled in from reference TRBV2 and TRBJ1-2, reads EPEVTQTPSHQVTQMGQEVILRCVPISNHLYFYWYRQILGQKVEFLVSFYNNEISEKSEIFDDQFSVERPDGSNFTLKIRSTKLEDSAMYFCASRGTGETYGYTFGSGTRLTVV.